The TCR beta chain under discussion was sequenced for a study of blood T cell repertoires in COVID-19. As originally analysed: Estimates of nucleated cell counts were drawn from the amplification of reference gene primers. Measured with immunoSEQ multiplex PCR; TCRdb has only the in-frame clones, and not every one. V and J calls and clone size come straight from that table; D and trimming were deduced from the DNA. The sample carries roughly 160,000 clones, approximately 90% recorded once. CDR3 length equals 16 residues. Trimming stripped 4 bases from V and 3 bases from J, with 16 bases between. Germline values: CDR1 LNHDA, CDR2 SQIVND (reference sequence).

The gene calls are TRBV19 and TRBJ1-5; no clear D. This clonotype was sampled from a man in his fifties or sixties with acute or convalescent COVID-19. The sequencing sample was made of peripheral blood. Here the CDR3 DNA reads TGTGCCAGTAGTAATCAGGTGAACAGAAACAATCAGCCCCAGCATTTT. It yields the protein CASSNQVNRNNQPQHF.